The text below deals with one T cell receptor beta chain. These data belong to a study of OX40 agonist ivuxolimab in advanced cancers. The J segment lost 7 bases and the V segment lost 9 bases, leaving 9 bases of the junction unmatched. This CDR3 comprises 15 residues. The germline gives CDR1 LNHNV, CDR2 YYDKDF (reference sequence). TCRdb keeps only in-frame clones here, not all; method: immunoSEQ multiplex PCR. The sample consists of approximately 59,000 clones, around four fifths of them appearing once. V is TRBV15 and J is TRBJ2-2, with 12 bases aligning to TRBD1. The source of this sequence is an adult with an advanced solid tumor such as melanoma, head and neck, liver or kidney cancer. The sequenced sample was CD4+ or CD8+ T cells sorted from blood, obtained in a trial of the OX40 agonist ivuxolimab. CDR3 nucleotide sequence: TGTGCCACGAATTCGGGACAGGGGGCGGTCGGGGAGCTGTTTTTT. This gives the protein CATNSGQGAVGELFF.